The clone carrying this T cell receptor (beta chain) was counted once. With 6 bases clipped from V and 3 bases from J, the junction kept 4 bases outside the gene matches. Germline V gives CDR1 SNHLY, CDR2 FYNNEI. There are 15 residues in the CDR3. This sample stems from a study of OX40 agonist ivuxolimab in advanced cancers. The assay was immunoSEQ multiplex PCR, and TCRdb's table has in-frame clones only and misses some. The sample comprises 60,000 to 80,000 clones, 81% of which are singletons, and around 5% rests with the top ten. Specimen: CD4+ or CD8+ T cells sorted from blood, collected in a trial of the OX40 agonist ivuxolimab. The V call is TRBV2, the J call TRBJ1-3; TRBD1 aligns across 11 bases. This receptor was obtained from an adult with an advanced solid tumor such as melanoma, head and neck, liver or kidney cancer. The CDR3 region is CASRPGTGGGNTIYF. The CDR3 nucleotides read TGTGCCAGCAGGCCCGGGACAGGGGGTGGAAACACCATATATTTT.